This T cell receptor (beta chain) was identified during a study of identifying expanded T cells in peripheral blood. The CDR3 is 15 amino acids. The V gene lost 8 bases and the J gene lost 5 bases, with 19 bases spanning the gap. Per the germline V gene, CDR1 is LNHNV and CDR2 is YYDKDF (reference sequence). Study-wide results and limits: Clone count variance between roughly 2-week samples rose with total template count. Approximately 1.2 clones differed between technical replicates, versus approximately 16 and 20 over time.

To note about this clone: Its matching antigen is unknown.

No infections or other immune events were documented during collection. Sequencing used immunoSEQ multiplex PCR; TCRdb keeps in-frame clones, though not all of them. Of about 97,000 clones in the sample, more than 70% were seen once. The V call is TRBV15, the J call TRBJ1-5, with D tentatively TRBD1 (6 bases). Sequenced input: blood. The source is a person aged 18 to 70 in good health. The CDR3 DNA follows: TGTGCCACCCGTATTCAGGGCAGGGGTGATCAGCCCCAGCATTTT. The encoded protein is CATRIQGRGDQPQHF. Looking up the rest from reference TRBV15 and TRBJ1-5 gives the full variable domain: DAMVIQNPRYQVTQFGKPVTLSCSQTLNHNVMYWYQQKSSQAPKLLFHYYDKDFNNEADTPDNFQSRRPNTSFCFLDIRSPGLGDTAMYLCATRIQGRGDQPQHFGDGTRLSIL.